This entry lists 27 T cell receptor beta chains sequenced from one sample in a study of cytomegalovirus exposure and HLA in healthy donors. The PCR employed 60 Vbeta primers together with 13 Jbeta primers. The assay was immunoSEQ multiplex PCR, and TCRdb's table has in-frame clones only and misses some. The table for this sample gives around 200,000 clones. Sequenced sample: PBMCs. The origin of the receptors is a girl aged 2 to 9 in good health and CMV-seropositive.

The J gene is TRBJ1-1, the V gene TRBV29-1; 7 bases agree with TRBD1. The CDR3 length is 13 residues. Per germline, CDR1 SQVTM and CDR2 ANQGSEA. After removal of 3 bases from V and 3 bases from J, the junction contained 4 bases not matched to a gene. CDR3 DNA sequence: TGCAGCGTTGAGGCAACAGGGGACACTGAAGCTTTCTTT. It translates to CSVEATGDTEAFF. Together with reference TRBV29-1 and TRBJ1-1, the CDR3 gives the full variable domain: SAVISQKPSRDICQRGTSLTIQCQVDSQVTMMFWYRQQPGQSLTLIATANQGSEATYESGFVIDKFPISRPNLTFSTLTVSNMSPEDSSIYLCSVEATGDTEAFFGQGTRLTVV.

The chain couples TRBV10-2 to TRBJ1-6; maybe TRBD1 (6 bases). The CDR3 length is 16 residues. The germline V gene encodes CDR1 WSHSY and CDR2 SAAADI. Trimming removed 7 bases from V and 9 bases from J, with 22 bases in between. The chain's CDR3 is CASTKRRQDLGSPLHF. CDR3 DNA sequence: TGCGCCAGCACCAAACGAAGACAGGATTTGGGTTCACCCCTCCACTTT.

V usage is TRBV7-2 and J usage is TRBJ2-1, with a possible D match to TRBD2 (5 bases). The germline V gene has CDR1 SGHTA and CDR2 FQGNSA. This CDR3 region has 14 residues. Trimming pared 5 bases from V and 6 bases from J, leaving 14 bases between. For the CDR3, the DNA is TGTGCCAGCAGCCGGGGAATAGCGACCAATGAGCAGTTCTTC. Its translation is CASSRGIATNEQFF.

The J gene is TRBJ2-2, the V gene TRBV2; TRBD2 matches 9 bases. V trimming: 7 bases; J trimming: 4 bases; junction bases outside the gene matches: 7. Germline lookup yields CDR1 SNHLY and CDR2 FYNNEI. The CDR3 length is 15 residues. The CDR3 protein is CASNGREGVTGELFF. For the CDR3, the DNA is TGTGCCAGCAATGGGCGGGAGGGTGTCACCGGGGAGCTGTTTTTT.

The V call is TRBV2, the J call TRBJ2-6, with D perhaps matching TRBD1 (6 bases). Germline-derived CDR1 and CDR2 are SNHLY and FYNNEI. V shed 4 bases and J shed 2 bases, with 15 bases lying between them. CDR3 length: 17 amino acids. CDR3 in amino acids: CASSVPGTLTGANVLTF. The CDR3 coding sequence is TGTGCCAGCAGTGTGCCCGGGACACTAACTGGGGCCAACGTCCTGACTTTC.

Here the CDR3 reads CASSRGTPTDTQYF. The DNA of the CDR3 is TGTGCCAGCAGTCGCGGCACCCCCACAGATACGCAGTATTTT. The gene calls are TRBV6-5 and TRBJ2-3; D unclear. Trimming took off 5 bases at V and 2 bases at J, with 11 bases between the two ends. The CDR3 has 14 residues. Germline V lookup: CDR1 MNHEY, CDR2 SVGAGI.

The chain couples TRBV11-2 to TRBJ2-5; D unresolved. Germline CDR1 and CDR2: SGHAT and FQNNGV. This CDR3 spans 14 amino acids. V lost 5 bases to trimming and J lost 2 bases, with 12 bases between them. The DNA of the CDR3 is TGTGCCAGCAGCCCGCCAGGATTTCAAGAGACCCAGTACTTC. Amino acid sequence: CASSPPGFQETQYF.

J is TRBJ2-6 and V is TRBV18; 11 bases map to TRBD1. Germline CDR1 KGHSH, CDR2 LQKENI. The CDR3 sequence is 17 residues long. Unmatched junction bases numbered 5, after V lost 6 bases and J lost 1 base. The CDR3 DNA reads TGTGCCAGCTCTTTCGGACAGGGGGCTTCTGGGGCCAACGTCCTGACTTTC. Amino acid sequence: CASSFGQGASGANVLTF. The variable domain in full, completed from reference TRBV18 and TRBJ2-6, reads NAGVMQNPRHLVRRRGQEARLRCSPMKGHSHVYWYRQLPEEGLKFMVYLQKENIIDESGMPKERFSAEFPKEGPSILRIQQVVRGDSAAYFCASSFGQGASGANVLTFGAGSRLTVL.

The chain joins TRBV7-7 to TRBJ2-2; the match to TRBD2 covers 7 bases. The CDR3 contains 17 residues. Germline assignment: CDR1 SSHAT and CDR2 FNYEAQ (reference sequence). The junction had 8 bases not matched to a gene; V was cut back by 2 bases and J by 2 bases. CDR3 sequence reads: CASSLSPGGPNTGELFF. CDR3 sequence (DNA): TGTGCCAGCAGCTTAAGTCCGGGAGGACCTAACACCGGGGAGCTGTTTTTT.

The genes are TRBV7-8 and TRBJ2-1; TRBD2 matches at 7 bases. Unmatched junction bases numbered 14, after V lost 1 base and J lost 8 bases. Germline CDR1 and CDR2: SGHVS and FQNEAQ. CDR3 size: 17 residues. The CDR3: CASSLVEGGPIGDEQFF. The DNA of the CDR3 is TGTGCCAGCAGCTTAGTTGAGGGAGGGCCGATTGGAGATGAGCAGTTCTTC.

This chain joins TRBV10-2 and TRBJ2-7, with 8 bases lining up with TRBD1. CDR3 size: 14 residues. Germline V gene lookup returns CDR1 WSHSY and CDR2 SAAADI. The V segment lost 6 bases and the J segment 0 bases; nucleotides outside the gene matches: 4. DNA for the CDR3: TGCGCCAGCAGATACGGACAGGGCTCCTACGAGCAGTACTTC. It translates to CASRYGQGSYEQYF.

The chain joins TRBV28 to TRBJ2-7; 11 nucleotides agree with TRBD2. CDR1 is MDHEN and CDR2 is SYDVKM in the germline V gene. J was trimmed by 4 bases and V by 6 bases; bases with no gene match: 5. The CDR3 has 14 residues. CDR3 nucleotides: TGTGCCAGCAGACCAACTAGCGGGAGTTACGAGCAGTACTTC. Amino acid sequence: CASRPTSGSYEQYF.

The CDR3 spells CASSILGQGNTEAFF. The CDR3 nucleotides read TGTGCCAGCAGCATACTGGGACAGGGGAACACTGAAGCTTTCTTT. This sequence joins TRBV7-9 and TRBJ1-1, with 9 bases matching TRBD1. J gave up 1 base and V 5 bases, and 5 bases lay outside the gene matches. The germline V gene encodes CDR1 SEHNR and CDR2 FQNEAQ (reference sequence). The CDR3 contains 15 residues.

The chain combines TRBV5-1 with TRBJ2-7; 9 positions agree with TRBD1. The CDR3 consists of 17 residues. Trimming cost V 3 bases and J 6 bases; bases outside gene matches: 16. In germline, CDR1 is SGHRS, CDR2 YFSETQ. The CDR3, as DNA: TGCGCCAGCAGCTCCACCCCTATACCGGGACAGGGCGTCGAGCAGTACTTC. Protein product: CASSSTPIPGQGVEQYF.

The chain carries TRBV29-1 and TRBJ2-5; TRBD1 aligns across 7 bases. V shed 6 bases, J shed 2 bases, and the junction held 12 bases outside the gene matches. CDR3 length: 15 residues. From germline, CDR1 is SQVTM and CDR2 ANQGSEA. The CDR3 coding sequence is TGCAGCGTCGCCGGGACAGCGAATTCACAAGAGACCCAGTACTTC. Translating it yields CSVAGTANSQETQYF.

The chain joins TRBV19 to TRBJ1-2; 8 bases line up with TRBD1. The CDR3 contains 14 residues. V lost 0 bases, J lost 6 bases, and 3 bases stayed unmatched. CDR1 is LNHDA, CDR2 SQIVND, per germline (reference sequence). CDR3 in amino acids: CASSIEGRGHGYTF. CDR3 in DNA: TGTGCCAGTAGTATAGAAGGCAGGGGGCATGGCTACACCTTC.

CDR3 sequence reads: CASSQGGNTGELFF. The CDR3 nucleotides read TGTGCCAGTAGTCAGGGAGGGAACACCGGGGAGCTGTTTTTT. The chain couples TRBV19 to TRBJ2-2; D might be TRBD2 (6 bases). Germline-derived CDR1 and CDR2 are LNHDA and SQIVND (reference sequence). Between the trimmed V and J ends, which lost 5 bases and 1 base, there was a span of 8 bases. The CDR3 sequence is 14 residues long.

The V and J genes are TRBV10-3 and TRBJ2-7; 7 nucleotides align to TRBD1. With 7 bases clipped from V and 1 base from J, the junction kept 7 bases outside the gene matches. CDR1 ENHRY and CDR2 SYGVKD come from the germline V gene. CDR3 length: 14 amino acids. CDR3 nucleotides: TGTGCCATCACGTCGTCCAGGGGGTCCTACGAGCAGTACTTC. Encoded protein: CAITSSRGSYEQYF.

The chain couples TRBV27 to TRBJ2-1; 12 bases align to TRBD2. Germline V lookup: CDR1 MNHEY, CDR2 SMNVEV (reference sequence). The J segment lost 7 bases and the V segment lost 5 bases, leaving 9 bases of the junction unmatched. The CDR3 consists of 16 residues. The CDR3 loop reads CASSIRLAGALNEQFF. The CDR3 DNA is TGTGCCAGCAGTATTAGACTAGCGGGAGCGCTTAATGAGCAGTTCTTC.

V gene TRBV5-1 combines with J gene TRBJ1-4; TRBD1 agrees at 9 bases. Germline values: CDR1 SGHRS, CDR2 YFSETQ. The CDR3 consists of 18 residues. With V trimmed by 4 bases and J by 0 bases, 10 bases remained unmatched. The CDR3 loop is CASSARDRDLATNEKLFF. The DNA for the CDR3 is TGCGCCAGCAGCGCCCGGGACAGGGACCTTGCAACTAATGAAAAACTGTTTTTT.

This rearrangement joins TRBV6-1 to TRBJ1-5; D is possibly TRBD1 (6 bases). V dropped 7 bases and J dropped 4 bases, with 14 bases sitting between them. This CDR3 contains 14 residues. Germline V lookup: CDR1 MNHNS, CDR2 SASEGT. CDR3 bases: TGTGCCAGCACCCCACAGGGCCATAATCAGCCCCAGCATTTT. Its translation: CASTPQGHNQPQHF.

The CDR3 nucleotides read TGTGCCAGCAGATTGGGACTGCTCTACGAGCAGTACTTC. This gives the protein CASRLGLLYEQYF. The rearrangement uses TRBV28 and TRBJ2-7, with a weak D call TRBD2 (6 bases). The germline V gene encodes CDR1 MDHEN and CDR2 SYDVKM. The CDR3 runs to 13 residues. The V gene lost 6 bases and the J gene lost 3 bases, with 12 bases spanning the gap. Full variable domain (remainder filled in from reference TRBV28 and TRBJ2-7): DVKVTQSSRYLVKRTGEKVFLECVQDMDHENMFWYRQDPGLGLRLIYFSYDVKMKEKGDIPEGYSVSREKKERFSLILESASTNQTSMYLCASRLGLLYEQYFGPGTRLTVT.

The chain uses TRBV5-1 and TRBJ2-3, with 7 bases that match TRBD2. The CDR3 has 15 amino acids. Looked up from germline, CDR1 is SGHRS and CDR2 is YFSETQ. The V segment lost 2 bases and the J segment 0 bases; nucleotides outside the gene matches: 3. Written as DNA, the CDR3 is TGCGCCAGCAGCTTACTAGCGCTTAGCACAGATACGCAGTATTTT. This translates into CASSLLALSTDTQYF.

This CDR3 reads CASTGPGQGSGELFF. The CDR3 DNA is TGTGCCAGCACGGGACCGGGACAGGGGTCCGGGGAGCTGTTTTTT. The chain joins TRBV7-6 to TRBJ2-2, with 10 nucleotides matching TRBD1. The CDR3 has 15 residues. The V gene's germline CDR1 is SGHVS and CDR2 FNYEAQ. Trimming took 7 bases from V and 6 from J; bases not matched to a gene: 8.

The genes are TRBV7-2 and TRBJ2-1, with TRBD2 matching 10 bases. The V gene's germline CDR1 is SGHTA and CDR2 FQGNSA. V was clipped by 4 bases and J by 0 bases; unmatched bases: 12. The CDR3 spans 19 residues. The CDR3 nucleotides read TGTGCCAGCAGCTACACGGCTAGCGGGAGACCGAGCTCCTACAATGAGCAGTTCTTC. Translation gives CASSYTASGRPSSYNEQFF.

The CDR3: CAGSQGSQPQHF. The CDR3 region has the DNA TGTGCCGGCTCACAGGGTTCTCAGCCCCAGCATTTT. The genes are TRBV28 and TRBJ1-5; TRBD1 might be the D (6 bases). This CDR3 is built from 12 residues. V lost 11 bases to trimming and J lost 6 bases, with 14 bases between them. Germline CDR1 MDHEN, CDR2 SYDVKM.

The V gene is TRBV5-6, the J gene TRBJ2-3; tentative D call: TRBD2 (5 bases). In germline, CDR1 is SGHDT, CDR2 YYEEEE. The ends were cut back, 0 bases at V and 0 bases at J, with 17 bases in the middle. The CDR3 is 18 residues long. CDR3 DNA sequence: TGTGCCAGCAGCTTGGGTCTGGACGGGGTGCAGAGCACAGATACGCAGTATTTT. Its translation: CASSLGLDGVQSTDTQYF. The variable domain in full, with the rest retrieved from reference TRBV5-6 and TRBJ2-3, is DAGVTQSPTHLIKTRGQQVTLRCSPKSGHDTVSWYQQALGQGPQFIFQYYEEEERQRGNFPDRFSGHQFPNYSSELNVNALLLGDSALYLCASSLGLDGVQSTDTQYFGPGTRLTVL.